This T cell receptor beta chain was identified in a study of blood T cell repertoires in COVID-19. The germline V gene encodes CDR1 SGHVS and CDR2 FNYEAQ. Trimming left V 0 bases short and J 0 bases short, with 10 bases between. The CDR3 covers 16 residues. Participants were aged roughly 18 to 95 years, lived in 24 US areas, and enrolled virtually. Which cohort a participant joined came from the clinical history participants gave. Produced via immunoSEQ multiplex PCR; TCRdb's table is partial and in-frame only. The sample includes under 350,000 clones, around 84% seen only once; the top ten take about 4%.

The specimen sequenced was PBMCs or T cells enriched from blood (not recorded which). J is TRBJ2-3 and V is TRBV7-6; D possibly corresponds to TRBD2 (5 bases). The TCR sequence derives from a man aged 25-45 years who had recovered from COVID-19. DNA of the CDR3: TGTGCCAGCAGCTTAGCTCGGAGGCCGAGCACAGATACGCAGTATTTT. Residues: CASSLARRPSTDTQYF.